This TCR beta chain appears in the sequencing data of a study of CD8 T cells in ankylosing spondylitis. Study results and limitations: Ankylosing spondylitis blood seemed to carry a telltale TCR beta motif made of roughly eight highly homologous variants.

This clonotype occurred a few times. Its antigen is not known. From the 5' RACE reads, TCRdb called clonotypes with MiXCR, one entry per CDR3 protein. The data show around 890,000 distinct CDR3 sequences, 12% seen once. The sequence was collected from a male donor with ankylosing spondylitis. The source material was blood, either unsorted or a sorted T cell fraction (not recorded which).

Here the CDR3 reads CSAKAGTGANVLTF. CDR3 sequence (DNA): TGCAGTGCTAAAGCAGGGACTGGGGCCAACGTCCTGACTTTC. The genes are TRBV20-1 and TRBJ2-6; D is perhaps TRBD1 (5 bases). CDR3 length: 14 amino acids. Germline V gene data show CDR1 as DFQATT and CDR2 as SNEGSKA (reference sequence). Trimming shortened V by 4 bases and J by 2 bases, and 9 bases separated the two germline ends.